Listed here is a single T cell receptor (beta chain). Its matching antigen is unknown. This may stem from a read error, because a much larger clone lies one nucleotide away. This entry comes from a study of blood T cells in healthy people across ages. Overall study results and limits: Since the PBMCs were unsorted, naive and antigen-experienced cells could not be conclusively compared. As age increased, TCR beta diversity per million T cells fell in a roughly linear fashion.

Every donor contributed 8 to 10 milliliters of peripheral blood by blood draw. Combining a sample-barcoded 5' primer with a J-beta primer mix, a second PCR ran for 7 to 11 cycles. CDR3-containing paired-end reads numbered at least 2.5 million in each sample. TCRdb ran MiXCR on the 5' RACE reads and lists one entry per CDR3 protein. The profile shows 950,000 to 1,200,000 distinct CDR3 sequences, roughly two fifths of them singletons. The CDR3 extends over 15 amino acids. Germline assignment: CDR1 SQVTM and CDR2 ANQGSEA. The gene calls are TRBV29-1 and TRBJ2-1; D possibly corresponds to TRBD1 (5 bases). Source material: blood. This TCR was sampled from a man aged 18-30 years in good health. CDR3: CSAAPGQQTYSEQFF. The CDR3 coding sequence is TGCAGCGCTGCGCCAGGGCAGCAAACCTACAGTGAGCAGTTCTTC.